This TCR beta chain was profiled in a study of T cell changes during pregnancy in multiple sclerosis. There are 14 residues in the CDR3. V gave up 2 bases and J gave up 0 bases, with 8 bases separating them. The V gene's germline CDR1 is SEHNR and CDR2 FQNEAQ (reference sequence). Some clones are missing from TCRdb's copy, which holds only in-frame ones; the method was immunoSEQ multiplex PCR. In the table there are approximately 60,000 clones, around 93% of which are singletons. J is TRBJ2-7 and V is TRBV7-9; D might be TRBD2 (5 bases). This specimen was CD8+ T cells from peripheral blood mononuclear cells, taken in the second trimester of pregnancy. This clonotype originated in a female donor with multiple sclerosis, enrolled in a pregnancy study. CDR3 sequence (DNA): TGTGCCAGCAGCTTACCCGGGGACTCCTACGAGCAGTACTTC. This sequence encodes CASSLPGDSYEQYF.